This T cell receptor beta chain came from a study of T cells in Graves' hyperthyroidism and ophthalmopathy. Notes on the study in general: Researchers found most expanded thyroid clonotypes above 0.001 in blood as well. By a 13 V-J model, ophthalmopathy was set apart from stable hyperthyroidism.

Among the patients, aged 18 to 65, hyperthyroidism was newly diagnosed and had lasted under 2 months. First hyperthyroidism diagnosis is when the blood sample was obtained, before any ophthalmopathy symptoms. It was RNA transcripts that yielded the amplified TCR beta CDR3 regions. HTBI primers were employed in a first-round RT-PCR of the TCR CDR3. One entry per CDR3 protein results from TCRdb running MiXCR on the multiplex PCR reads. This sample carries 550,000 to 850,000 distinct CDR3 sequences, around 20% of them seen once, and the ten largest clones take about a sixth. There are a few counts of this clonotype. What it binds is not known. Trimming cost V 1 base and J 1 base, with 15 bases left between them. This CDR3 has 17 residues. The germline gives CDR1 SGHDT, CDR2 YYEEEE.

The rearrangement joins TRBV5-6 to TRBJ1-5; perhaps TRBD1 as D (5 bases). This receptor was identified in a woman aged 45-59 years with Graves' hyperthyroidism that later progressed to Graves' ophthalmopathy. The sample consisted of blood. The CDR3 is CASSLSSGRKSNQPQHF. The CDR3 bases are TGTGCCAGCAGCTTGTCATCGGGACGGAAAAGCAATCAGCCCCAGCATTTT.